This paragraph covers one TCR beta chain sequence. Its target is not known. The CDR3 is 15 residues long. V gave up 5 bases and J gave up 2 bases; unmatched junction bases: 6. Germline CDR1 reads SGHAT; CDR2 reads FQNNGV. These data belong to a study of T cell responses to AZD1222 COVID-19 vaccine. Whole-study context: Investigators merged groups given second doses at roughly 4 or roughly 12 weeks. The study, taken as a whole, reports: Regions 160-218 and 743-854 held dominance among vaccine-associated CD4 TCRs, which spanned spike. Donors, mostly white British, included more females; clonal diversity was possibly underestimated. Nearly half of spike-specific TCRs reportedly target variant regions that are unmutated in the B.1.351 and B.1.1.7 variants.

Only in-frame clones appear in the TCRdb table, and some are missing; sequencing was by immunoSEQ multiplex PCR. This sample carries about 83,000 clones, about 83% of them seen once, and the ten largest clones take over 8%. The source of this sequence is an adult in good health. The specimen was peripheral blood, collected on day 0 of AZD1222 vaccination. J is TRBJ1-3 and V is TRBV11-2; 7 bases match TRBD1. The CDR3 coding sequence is TGTGCCAGCAGCGCCGACAGGGCGGCTGGAAACACCATATATTTT. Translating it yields CASSADRAAGNTIYF.